These 3 T cell receptor beta chains share one sample of origin, sequenced in a study of response to subunit inactivated influenza vaccine. TCRdb ran MiXCR on the RT-PCR reads and lists one entry per CDR3 protein. The sample has roughly 540,000 distinct CDR3 sequences, roughly 25% seen once; the top ten hold roughly 2.8%. These data were also filed under a second study, of T cells expressing NK-cell markers. That study adds: TCR beta cDNA was generated via 5'RACE template switching incorporating UMIs.

The specimen was CD4+ T cells sorted from PBMCs, collected about 13 days after vaccination. Receptor source: a man aged 50-60 years who received an inactivated influenza vaccine.

This clonotype occurred a few times. This chain joins TRBV5-6 and TRBJ2-1; D may be TRBD1 or TRBD2 (6 bases each). This CDR3 contains 17 residues. The V gene lost 1 base and the J gene lost 9 bases, with 23 bases spanning the gap. Per the germline V gene, CDR1 is SGHDT and CDR2 is YYEEEE. The DNA for the CDR3 is TGTGCCAGCAGCTTGTCCGGCGGGGACATGGTTCGGGGTGAGCAGTTCTTC. Encoded protein: CASSLSGGDMVRGEQFF.

A few counts support this clonotype. The chain links TRBV6-2 or TRBV6-3 to TRBJ2-4; D is ambiguous. The CDR3 is 12 amino acids. Trimming stripped 8 bases from V and 8 bases from J, with 13 bases between. Germline CDR1 is MNHEY and CDR2 is SVGEGT. This CDR3 is CASVDPPHIQYF. The CDR3 region has the DNA TGTGCCAGCGTTGACCCACCCCACATTCAGTACTTC.

The chain is built from TRBV29-1 and TRBJ2-5, with D possibly being TRBD1 (6 bases). V was cut by 3 bases and J by 1 base, with 9 bases left in between. The V gene's germline CDR1 is SQVTM and CDR2 ANQGSEA. The CDR3 length is 13 residues. CDR3 residues: CSVDETGQETQYF. In DNA form, the CDR3 reads TGCAGCGTTGACGAGACAGGCCAAGAGACCCAGTACTTC.